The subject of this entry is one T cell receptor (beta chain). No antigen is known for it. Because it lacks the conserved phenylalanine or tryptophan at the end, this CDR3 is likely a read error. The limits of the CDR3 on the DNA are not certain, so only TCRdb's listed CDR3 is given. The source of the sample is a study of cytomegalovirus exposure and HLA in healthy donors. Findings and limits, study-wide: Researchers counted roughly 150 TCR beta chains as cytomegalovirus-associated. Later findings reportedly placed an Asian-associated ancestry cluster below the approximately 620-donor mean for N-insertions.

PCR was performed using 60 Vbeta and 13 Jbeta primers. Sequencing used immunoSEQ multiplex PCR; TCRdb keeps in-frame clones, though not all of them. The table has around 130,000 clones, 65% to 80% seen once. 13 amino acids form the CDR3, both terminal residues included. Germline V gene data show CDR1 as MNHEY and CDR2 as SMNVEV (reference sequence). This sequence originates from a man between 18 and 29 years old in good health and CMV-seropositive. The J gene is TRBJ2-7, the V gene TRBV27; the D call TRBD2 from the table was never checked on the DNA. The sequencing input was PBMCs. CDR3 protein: CASSLSTSSPTIL.